The entry below gives a single TCR beta chain sequence along with its context. Only in-frame clones appear in the TCRdb table, and some are missing; sequencing was by immunoSEQ multiplex PCR. The sample holds more than 45,000 clones, 89% seen once. The CDR3 contains 17 residues. Germline V gives CDR1 SGHRS, CDR2 YFSETQ. Trimming stripped 0 bases from V and 2 bases from J, with 17 bases between. These data belong to a study of cytomegalovirus exposure and HLA in healthy donors. J is TRBJ1-1 and V is TRBV5-1, with D perhaps matching TRBD1 (6 bases). The material sequenced was PBMCs. The sequence was collected from a woman aged 18 to 35 in good health and CMV-seronegative. CDR3 coding DNA: TGCGCCAGCAGCTTGGGGGGGACATCCCCTCAAAACACTGAAGCTTTCTTT. As protein: CASSLGGTSPQNTEAFF.